Listed below are T cell receptor beta chains from one sample, sequenced in a study of OX40 agonist ivuxolimab in advanced cancers. Using immunoSEQ multiplex PCR, the repertoire was profiled, and TCRdb retains in-frame clones only, with some absent. The table has 60,000 to 85,000 clones, roughly 76% seen once. Sample: CD4+ or CD8+ T cells sorted from blood, taken in a trial of the OX40 agonist ivuxolimab. These receptors were taken from an adult with an advanced solid tumor such as melanoma, head and neck, liver or kidney cancer. Each CDR3 is given with its conserved first and last residue. Fields, in order: clone size, J gene, V gene, D gene, CDR3 DNA, CDR3 protein. A D gene is named only where the DNA matches it firmly. Expanded clones are given a class, and other clones once, few, many or no size at all.

abundance: few; j_gene: TRBJ1-2; v_gene: TRBV5-1; d_gene: .; CDR3nt: TGCGCCAGCAGCTTGGATGGACAGAGCTATGGCTACACCTTC; CDR3aa: CASSLDGQSYGYTF
abundance: .; j_gene: TRBJ2-2; v_gene: TRBV13; d_gene: TRBD2; CDR3nt: TGTGCCAGCAGCTTGGTCGGACTAGCGGGAAAAGGAGGCACCGGGGAGCTGTTTTTT; CDR3aa: CASSLVGLAGKGGTGELFF
abundance: .; j_gene: TRBJ1-5; v_gene: TRBV6-5; d_gene: TRBD1; CDR3nt: TGTGCCAGCAGTTACAGTTGGACAGGGTTGGATCAGCCCCAGCATTTT; CDR3aa: CASSYSWTGLDQPQHF
abundance: .; j_gene: TRBJ1-2; v_gene: TRBV10-3; d_gene: TRBD1; CDR3nt: TGTGCCATCAGTTCGGGACAGGGTGACTATGGCTACACCTTC; CDR3aa: CAISSGQGDYGYTF
abundance: .; j_gene: TRBJ2-1; v_gene: TRBV5-4; d_gene: TRBD2; CDR3nt: TGTGCCAGCAGCTACGTCGGGGGGTCATACAATGAGCAGTTCTTC; CDR3aa: CASSYVGGSYNEQFF
abundance: .; j_gene: TRBJ1-2; v_gene: TRBV5-6; d_gene: .; CDR3nt: TGTGCCAGCAGCACACAGGGTAGTGACTATGGCTACACCTTC; CDR3aa: CASSTQGSDYGYTF
abundance: .; j_gene: TRBJ2-2; v_gene: TRBV5-1; d_gene: .; CDR3nt: TGCGCCAGCATGTTCGCTCTTCCGGGCACCGGGGAGCTGTTTTTT; CDR3aa: CASMFALPGTGELFF
abundance: .; j_gene: TRBJ1-2; v_gene: TRBV19; d_gene: .; CDR3nt: TGTGCCAGTAGTATCTCGAGTTACTATGGCTACACCTTC; CDR3aa: CASSISSYYGYTF
abundance: .; j_gene: TRBJ2-7; v_gene: TRBV5-1; d_gene: .; CDR3nt: TGCGCCAGCAGCTTATACCGGGGCTACGAGCAGTACTTC; CDR3aa: CASSLYRGYEQYF
abundance: .; j_gene: TRBJ2-1; v_gene: TRBV5-1; d_gene: TRBD2; CDR3nt: TGCGCCAGCAGCACCGAATCTAGCGGGGGGGCGAATGAGCAGTTCTTC; CDR3aa: CASSTESSGGANEQFF
abundance: once; j_gene: TRBJ2-7; v_gene: TRBV2; d_gene: TRBD2; CDR3nt: TGTGCCAGCAGGCTAGCGGGAGTCCTGAGCTCCTACGAGCAGTACTTC; CDR3aa: CASRLAGVLSSYEQYF
abundance: once; j_gene: TRBJ1-5; v_gene: TRBV19; d_gene: .; CDR3nt: TGTGCCAGTAGTATCGAGGGTGTGTATCAGCCCCAGCATTTT; CDR3aa: CASSIEGVYQPQHF
abundance: .; j_gene: TRBJ2-1; v_gene: TRBV2; d_gene: .; CDR3nt: TGTGCCAGCAGTGAAGGAGGAATACTTAACAATGAGCAGTTCTTC; CDR3aa: CASSEGGILNNEQFF
abundance: .; j_gene: TRBJ2-1; v_gene: TRBV10-3; d_gene: .; CDR3nt: TGTGCCATCAGTGAGTACTACAATGAGCAGTTCTTC; CDR3aa: CAISEYYNEQFF
abundance: once; j_gene: TRBJ2-3; v_gene: TRBV4-1; d_gene: .; CDR3nt: TGCGCCAGCAGCCGGGGAAATCAGGATACGCAGTATTTT; CDR3aa: CASSRGNQDTQYF
abundance: .; j_gene: TRBJ2-5; v_gene: TRBV27; d_gene: .; CDR3nt: TGTGCCAGCAGTCCCCGACTCATGGTGGAGACCCAGTACTTC; CDR3aa: CASSPRLMVETQYF
abundance: .; j_gene: TRBJ1-5; v_gene: TRBV7-2; d_gene: TRBD1; CDR3nt: TGTGCCAGCAGCTTAGACAGGGGGATCAATCAGCCCCAGCATTTT; CDR3aa: CASSLDRGINQPQHF
abundance: .; j_gene: TRBJ1-4; v_gene: TRBV29-1; d_gene: .; CDR3nt: TGCAGCGCCGGGACCCGGGCGGAAAAACTGTTTTTT; CDR3aa: CSAGTRAEKLFF
abundance: .; j_gene: TRBJ1-2; v_gene: TRBV10-3; d_gene: .; CDR3nt: TGTGCCATCAGTGAGCAGGGTGGGGGCTATGGCTACACCTTC; CDR3aa: CAISEQGGGYGYTF
abundance: .; j_gene: TRBJ1-2; v_gene: TRBV30; d_gene: TRBD1; CDR3nt: TGTGCCTGGAGTAAACAGGGGGACCCACTCCTTCTCTTC; CDR3aa: CAWSKQGDPLLLF
abundance: .; j_gene: TRBJ2-7; v_gene: TRBV20-1; d_gene: .; CDR3nt: TGCAGTGCCGACCGCACCTACGAGCAGTACTTC; CDR3aa: CSADRTYEQYF
abundance: once; j_gene: TRBJ2-7; v_gene: TRBV2; d_gene: TRBD1; CDR3nt: TGTGCCAGCAGCGCCATCATCGGACAGGGAAACTACGAGCAGTACTTC; CDR3aa: CASSAIIGQGNYEQYF
abundance: once; j_gene: TRBJ2-7; v_gene: TRBV30; d_gene: .; CDR3nt: TGTGCCTGGAGTTCAACAGGGTGGAACGAGCAGTACTTC; CDR3aa: CAWSSTGWNEQYF
abundance: .; j_gene: TRBJ2-3; v_gene: TRBV6-6; d_gene: .; CDR3nt: TGTGCCAGCAAACAACTTAGCACAGATACGCAGTATTTT; CDR3aa: CASKQLSTDTQYF
abundance: .; j_gene: TRBJ2-7; v_gene: TRBV4-2; d_gene: TRBD2; CDR3nt: TGTGCCAGCAGCCAAGGGACTAGCGGAACCGGGGGCTACGAGCAGTACTTC; CDR3aa: CASSQGTSGTGGYEQYF
abundance: few; j_gene: TRBJ1-4; v_gene: TRBV28; d_gene: .; CDR3nt: TGTGCCTCACGGGGGAATGAAAAACTGTTTTTT; CDR3aa: CASRGNEKLFF
abundance: .; j_gene: TRBJ2-2; v_gene: TRBV7-7; d_gene: TRBD2; CDR3nt: TGTGCTAGCAGCCCGACTAGCGGGAGGTACGGGGAGCTGTTTTTT; CDR3aa: CASSPTSGRYGELFF
abundance: .; j_gene: TRBJ2-7; v_gene: TRBV5-1; d_gene: .; CDR3nt: TGCGCCAGCAGCGGGGGAAACTACGAGCAGTACTTC; CDR3aa: CASSGGNYEQYF
abundance: .; j_gene: TRBJ1-4; v_gene: TRBV29-1; d_gene: TRBD1; CDR3nt: TGCAGCGCCAAGGGACAGGGTGGTGAAAAACTGTTTTTT; CDR3aa: CSAKGQGGEKLFF
abundance: once; j_gene: TRBJ1-1; v_gene: TRBV6-5; d_gene: TRBD1; CDR3nt: TGTGCCAGCAGTTATAGGACAGCCAGGGGGAAGACTGAAGCTTTCTTT; CDR3aa: CASSYRTARGKTEAFF
abundance: .; j_gene: TRBJ1-2; v_gene: TRBV18; d_gene: TRBD1; CDR3nt: TGTGCCAGCTCACCACCGACAGGGATCTATGGCTACACCTTC; CDR3aa: CASSPPTGIYGYTF
abundance: few; j_gene: TRBJ2-1; v_gene: TRBV5-1; d_gene: .; CDR3nt: TGCGCCAGCAGCTTGGATCGCCAGAAGACGTACAATGAGCAGTTCTTC; CDR3aa: CASSLDRQKTYNEQFF
abundance: .; j_gene: TRBJ2-2; v_gene: TRBV30; d_gene: .; CDR3nt: TGTGCCTGGAGTCCCCAGAACACCGGGGAGCTGTTTTTT; CDR3aa: CAWSPQNTGELFF
abundance: .; j_gene: TRBJ1-5; v_gene: TRBV10-3; d_gene: .; CDR3nt: TGTGCCATCAGTGAGAGAGATCAGCCCCAGCATTTT; CDR3aa: CAISERDQPQHF
abundance: .; j_gene: TRBJ2-7; v_gene: TRBV2; d_gene: TRBD1; CDR3nt: TGTGCCAGCAGTGGGACAGGGGAATACGAGCAGTACTTC; CDR3aa: CASSGTGEYEQYF
abundance: once; j_gene: TRBJ1-4; v_gene: TRBV9; d_gene: .; CDR3nt: TGTGCCAGCAGCCCAGGGACACCAACTAATGAAAAACTGTTTTTT; CDR3aa: CASSPGTPTNEKLFF
abundance: .; j_gene: TRBJ1-5; v_gene: TRBV7-9; d_gene: .; CDR3nt: TGTGCCAGCAGCTTAGCTAGTCAGCCCCAGCATTTT; CDR3aa: CASSLASQPQHF
abundance: few; j_gene: TRBJ1-2; v_gene: TRBV10-1; d_gene: .; CDR3nt: TGCGCCAGCAGTGGGGGCGCGGATGATGGCTACACCTTC; CDR3aa: CASSGGADDGYTF
abundance: .; j_gene: TRBJ1-2; v_gene: TRBV12-1; d_gene: .; CDR3nt: TGTGCCAGCAGCTTTGAGGGTTTAGGGGGCTACACCTTC; CDR3aa: CASSFEGLGGYTF
abundance: .; j_gene: TRBJ1-2; v_gene: TRBV2; d_gene: .; CDR3nt: TGTGCCAGCGTTCCAACTCTTCCGGGTTATAAATATTCTAACTATGGCTACACCTTC; CDR3aa: CASVPTLPGYKYSNYGYTF
abundance: .; j_gene: TRBJ2-5; v_gene: TRBV19; d_gene: TRBD2; CDR3nt: TGTGCCAGTAGTATAGATCTTTTGACTAGCGGGGGGGAGACCCAGTACTTC; CDR3aa: CASSIDLLTSGGETQYF
abundance: .; j_gene: TRBJ2-7; v_gene: TRBV30; d_gene: TRBD2; CDR3nt: TGTGCCTGGAAAGCCGGGAGGGCCTATCCGCCCTACGAGCAGTACTTC; CDR3aa: CAWKAGRAYPPYEQYF
abundance: .; j_gene: TRBJ1-1; v_gene: TRBV2; d_gene: .; CDR3nt: TGTGCCAGCAGTGTACAGGGGAACACTGAAGCTTTCTTT; CDR3aa: CASSVQGNTEAFF
abundance: .; j_gene: TRBJ2-2; v_gene: TRBV7-6; d_gene: TRBD2; CDR3nt: TGTGCCAGCAGCTTAAATTTAGCGGGAGGACCCGTCCGGGAGCTGTTTTTT; CDR3aa: CASSLNLAGGPVRELFF
abundance: few; j_gene: TRBJ2-3; v_gene: TRBV2; d_gene: .; CDR3nt: TGTGCCAGCAGTGTCGCTCAGACTACCACAGATACGCAGTATTTT; CDR3aa: CASSVAQTTTDTQYF